These 14 T cell receptor beta chains came from one sample sequenced in a study of T cells in Graves' hyperthyroidism and ophthalmopathy. Amplification of TCR beta CDR3 regions used RNA as the template. The HTBI set primed first-round TCR CDR3 RT-PCR. One entry per CDR3 protein results from TCRdb running MiXCR on the multiplex PCR reads. The repertoire has more than 300,000 distinct CDR3 sequences, roughly 15% of them found once; the top ten carry around 20%. Sequenced material: blood. These receptors came from a woman in her thirties with Graves' ophthalmopathy.

Only a few counts were recorded for this clonotype. The V gene is TRBV20-1, the J gene TRBJ2-3, with TRBD2 identical over 7 bases. This CDR3 has 17 amino acids. Losses at the gene ends were 0 bases for V and 6 bases for J; bases not matched to a gene: 15. Germline assignment: CDR1 DFQATT and CDR2 SNEGSKA (reference sequence). The CDR3, as DNA: TGCAGTGCTAGAGATCGAACGGCCAGCGGGGTTCATGATACGCAGTATTTT. Its translation: CSARDRTASGVHDTQYF.

This clonotype was picked up many times. The chain carries TRBV9 and TRBJ2-7, with 10 nucleotides matching TRBD1. CDR1 is SGDLS and CDR2 is YYNGEE in the germline V gene. Trimming took 3 bases from V and 5 from J; bases not matched to a gene: 8. This CDR3 contains 15 residues. The CDR3 spells CASSAVGTGAHEQYF. CDR3 bases: TGTGCCAGCAGCGCAGTGGGGACAGGGGCCCACGAGCAGTACTTC.

V and J are TRBV19 and TRBJ1-1, with a possible D match to TRBD1 (5 bases). Germline lookup yields CDR1 LNHDA and CDR2 SQIVND (reference sequence). V was clipped by 3 bases and J by 4 bases, with 15 bases between them. This CDR3 comprises 15 residues. The CDR3 loop is CASSMPAGQVTEAFF. The CDR3 nucleotides read TGTGCCAGTAGTATGCCGGCAGGGCAGGTCACTGAAGCTTTCTTT.

At least ten counts were recorded for this clonotype. The chain links TRBV20-1 to TRBJ2-7; no clear D gene. The CDR3 runs 13 residues. Germline-derived CDR1 and CDR2 are DFQATT and SNEGSKA (reference sequence). The V end lost 2 bases, the J end lost 2 bases, and 10 bases lay between the germline ends. The CDR3 is CSARPSRTYEQYF. The CDR3 DNA sequence: TGCAGTGCTAGACCCTCTCGGACCTACGAGCAGTACTTC.

This rearrangement joins TRBV30 to TRBJ2-1, with TRBD2 matching 9 bases. Losses at the gene ends were 4 bases for V and 9 bases for J; bases not matched to a gene: 7. Germline V CDR1 and CDR2: GTSNPN, SVGIG (reference sequence). The CDR3 has 13 residues. CDR3 protein: CAWMLAGVSEQFF. In DNA form, the CDR3 reads TGTGCCTGGATGTTAGCGGGGGTGAGTGAGCAGTTCTTC.

V and J are TRBV2 and TRBJ1-1; no clear D gene. This CDR3 has 12 residues. V dropped 2 bases and J dropped 11 bases, with 12 bases sitting between them. The V gene's germline CDR1 is SNHLY and CDR2 FYNNEI. In nucleotides, the CDR3 is TGTGCCAGCAGTGAAAAGTCCATCTCTGCTTTCTTT. Amino acids: CASSEKSISAFF. Using reference TRBV2 and TRBJ1-1 for the parts outside the CDR3, the full variable domain is EPEVTQTPSHQVTQMGQEVILRCVPISNHLYFYWYRQILGQKVEFLVSFYNNEISEKSEIFDDQFSVERPDGSNFTLKIRSTKLEDSAMYFCASSEKSISAFFGQGTRLTVV.

The genes are TRBV2 and TRBJ2-5; D could derive from TRBD1 or TRBD2 (6 bases each). Trimming left V 6 bases short and J 2 bases short, with 22 bases between. CDR3 length: 17 residues. Germline V gives CDR1 SNHLY, CDR2 FYNNEI. Written as DNA, the CDR3 is TGTGCCAGCAGCCAGGGGACTGGCGGGGAGCGGCAAGAGACCCAGTACTTC. Translation gives CASSQGTGGERQETQYF.

This clonotype was observed at least ten times. CDR3 DNA sequence: TGTGCCAGCAGCCACACCCGACATGTCTATGGCTACACCTTC. This sequence encodes CASSHTRHVYGYTF. The V and J genes are TRBV5-8 and TRBJ1-2; no definite D call. CDR1 is SGHTS and CDR2 is YDEGEE in the germline V gene. Deletions cut 4 bases from V and 4 bases from J, with 14 bases between. This CDR3 has 14 residues. Full variable domain (remainder filled in from reference TRBV5-8 and TRBJ1-2): EAGVTQSPTHLIKTRGQQATLRCSPISGHTSVYWYQQALGLGLQFLLWYDEGEERNRGNFPPRFSGRQFPNYSSELNVNALELEDSALYLCASSHTRHVYGYTFGSGTRLTVV.

In this sample, this clonotype turned up many times. The chain links TRBV20-1 to TRBJ2-5; no firm D call. Germline assignment: CDR1 DFQATT and CDR2 SNEGSKA (reference sequence). The CDR3 is 13 amino acids. V shed 8 bases and J shed 5 bases, with 18 bases lying between them. CDR3 protein: CSSPTGISETQYF. Written as DNA, the CDR3 is TGCAGTAGCCCAACGGGTATTTCGGAGACCCAGTACTTC.

This clonotype was recorded at least ten times. This sequence joins TRBV11-2 and TRBJ2-5, with D unclear. V lost 0 bases and J 2 bases, leaving 10 bases between the germline ends. The germline gives CDR1 SGHAT, CDR2 FQNNGV. The length of the CDR3 is 15 residues. The CDR3 DNA follows: TGTGCCAGCAGCTTAGAACCTACTGTACAAGAGACCCAGTACTTC. Translating gives CASSLEPTVQETQYF.

This chain joins TRBV9 and TRBJ2-7; 8 nucleotides align to TRBD2. Germline CDR1 SGDLS, CDR2 YYNGEE. The CDR3 spans 15 residues. V dropped 2 bases and J dropped 0; count of bases not matched to a gene: 4. The CDR3 DNA reads as TGTGCCAGCAGCGTTGGAGCGGGGGCCTCCTACGAGCAGTACTTC. It yields the protein CASSVGAGASYEQYF.

In its sample, this clonotype was seen many times. The chain employs TRBV11-2 and TRBJ2-5; possibly TRBD1 for D (5 bases). Germline CDR1 is SGHAT and CDR2 is FQNNGV. The V gene lost 4 bases and the J gene lost 0 bases, with 12 bases spanning the gap. The CDR3 length is 15 residues. CDR3 residues: CASSSTPRDQETQYF. In DNA, the CDR3 is TGTGCCAGCAGCTCTACCCCCAGGGACCAAGAGACCCAGTACTTC.

This clonotype was observed at least ten times. The V and J genes are TRBV7-3 and TRBJ2-3; D gene ambiguous. Germline CDR1 and CDR2: SGHTA and FQGTGA. V was trimmed by 4 bases and J by 6 bases, leaving 17 bases between them. The CDR3 is made up of 15 amino acids. The CDR3: CASSSLGYSGDTQYF. CDR3 DNA sequence: TGTGCCAGCAGCTCTCTAGGATACAGTGGGGATACGCAGTATTTT.

This clonotype was found many times. The chain joins TRBV27 to TRBJ2-7; D is unresolved. This CDR3 comprises 14 residues. From germline, CDR1 is MNHEY and CDR2 SMNVEV (reference sequence). Between the trimmed V and J ends, which lost 5 bases and 4 bases, there was a span of 15 bases. The CDR3 loop is CASSARPAPYEQYF. CDR3 nucleotides: TGTGCCAGCAGTGCAAGACCGGCTCCTTACGAGCAGTACTTC.